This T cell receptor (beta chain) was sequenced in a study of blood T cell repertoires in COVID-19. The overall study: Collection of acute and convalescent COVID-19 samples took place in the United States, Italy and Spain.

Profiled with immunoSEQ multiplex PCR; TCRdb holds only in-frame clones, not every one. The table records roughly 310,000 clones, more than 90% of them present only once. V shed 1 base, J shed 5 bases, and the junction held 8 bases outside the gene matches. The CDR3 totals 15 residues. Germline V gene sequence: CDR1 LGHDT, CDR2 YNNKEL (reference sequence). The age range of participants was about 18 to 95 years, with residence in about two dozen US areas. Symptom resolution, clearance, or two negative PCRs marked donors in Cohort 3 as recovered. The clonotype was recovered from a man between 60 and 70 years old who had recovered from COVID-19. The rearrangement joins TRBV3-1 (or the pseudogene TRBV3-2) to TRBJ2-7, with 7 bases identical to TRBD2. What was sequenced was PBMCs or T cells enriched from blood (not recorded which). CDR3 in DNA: TGTGCCAGCAGCCAAGTGTGGGAGGGCCTCGACGAGCAGTACTTC. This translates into CASSQVWEGLDEQYF.